These T cell receptor beta chains were read from a single sample in a study of regulatory T cells. Using immunoSEQ multiplex PCR, the repertoire was profiled, and TCRdb retains in-frame clones only, with some absent. This table has roughly 15,000 clones, about 92% appearing once. Sequenced: CD8+ T cells sorted from blood. These receptors were obtained from a person between 18 and 35 years old with CD3G deficiency. Both conserved end residues are part of each CDR3. D genes are given only for firm matches. Clone size is shown for a subset of rows, as once, few, many or a class of expanded clone.

d_gene: TRBD2; abundance: NA; v_gene: TRBV11-3; j_gene: TRBJ2-7; CDR3nt: TGTGCCAGCAGCTTAGAGGCTAGCGGGCGGTACGAGCAGTACTTC; CDR3aa: CASSLEASGRYEQYF
d_gene: NA; abundance: NA; v_gene: TRBV7-9; j_gene: TRBJ1-2; CDR3nt: TGTGCCAGCAGCTTAGGCCCAGGGAACGATGGCTACACCTTC; CDR3aa: CASSLGPGNDGYTF
d_gene: NA; abundance: NA; v_gene: TRBV2; j_gene: TRBJ1-2; CDR3nt: TGTGCCAGCAGAGGCTATGGCTACACCTTC; CDR3aa: CASRGYGYTF
d_gene: NA; abundance: NA; v_gene: TRBV6-6; j_gene: TRBJ1-1; CDR3nt: TGTGCCAGCAGTATCCCCGTGGGGGCGACGAACACTGAAGCTTTCTTT; CDR3aa: CASSIPVGATNTEAFF
d_gene: TRBD2; abundance: once; v_gene: TRBV5-1; j_gene: TRBJ2-5; CDR3nt: TGCGCCAGCAGCTTGGTGAGCGGGGGACCGGAAGAGACCCAGTACTTC; CDR3aa: CASSLVSGGPEETQYF
d_gene: NA; abundance: NA; v_gene: TRBV30; j_gene: TRBJ1-6; CDR3nt: TGTGCCTGGAGTGGTACCTATAATTCACCCCTCCACTTT; CDR3aa: CAWSGTYNSPLHF
d_gene: NA; abundance: NA; v_gene: TRBV7-8; j_gene: TRBJ2-1; CDR3nt: TGTGCCAGCAGCTTAGGGGTCAATGAGCAGTTCTTC; CDR3aa: CASSLGVNEQFF
d_gene: NA; abundance: NA; v_gene: TRBV7-9; j_gene: TRBJ1-1; CDR3nt: TGTGCCAGCAGCTTAGTGCCGAACACTGAAGCTTTCTTT; CDR3aa: CASSLVPNTEAFF
d_gene: NA; abundance: NA; v_gene: TRBV4-1; j_gene: TRBJ2-3; CDR3nt: TGCGCCAGCAGCCCGACGGGTGGGCTCACAGATACGCAGTATTTT; CDR3aa: CASSPTGGLTDTQYF
d_gene: NA; abundance: medium-sized; v_gene: TRBV4-1; j_gene: TRBJ2-3; CDR3nt: TGCGCCAGCAGCCAGGACCAGCCCGCAGATACGCAGTATTTT; CDR3aa: CASSQDQPADTQYF
d_gene: NA; abundance: NA; v_gene: TRBV7-8; j_gene: TRBJ2-2; CDR3nt: TGTGCCAGCAGCTCCCGTGTACGGGAGTTGGGCACCGGGGAGCTGTTTTTT; CDR3aa: CASSSRVRELGTGELFF
d_gene: TRBD1; abundance: NA; v_gene: TRBV5-8; j_gene: TRBJ1-2; CDR3nt: TGTGCCAGCAGCCCGACAGGGAGGAGCTATGGCTACACCTTC; CDR3aa: CASSPTGRSYGYTF